Each of the 18 T cell receptor beta chains below was sequenced from the same sample in a study of identical twins. TCRdb analysed the 5' RACE reads with MiXCR anew, one entry per CDR3 protein. The data show hundreds of thousands of distinct CDR3 sequences, with 8.6% seen just once and 0.8% to 1% held by the top ten. These records were also assigned to another study, of yellow fever vaccine responses in identical twins.

Input material: PBMCs. The receptors derive from a woman aged 18-29 years in good health.

The rearrangement uses TRBV5-5 and TRBJ1-4; unclear D gene. The V and J ends lost 3 bases and 6 bases respectively, with 12 bases between them. The V gene's germline CDR1 is SGHKS and CDR2 YYEKEE (reference sequence). The CDR3 spans 14 residues. The CDR3 loop reads CASSSDLGDEKLFF. CDR3 nucleotide sequence: TGTGCCAGCAGCTCAGATTTAGGAGATGAAAAACTGTTTTTT.

CDR3 in DNA: TGCAGTGCTAGCCCCCCCACTAGCGGTACCGGGGAGCTGTTTTTT. Residues: CSASPPTSGTGELFF. This chain links TRBV20-1 with TRBJ2-2, with TRBD2 matching 8 bases. This CDR3 comprises 15 residues. Germline-derived CDR1 and CDR2 are DFQATT and SNEGSKA (reference sequence). Unmatched junction bases numbered 8, after V lost 3 bases and J lost 5 bases.

This clonotype was counted only a few times. CDR3 protein: CASSPRTGSPSYNEQFF. Written as DNA, the CDR3 is TGTGCCAGCAGCCCACGGACAGGGTCTCCGTCCTACAATGAGCAGTTCTTC. The gene calls are TRBV11-2 and TRBJ2-1; TRBD1 matches 8 bases. V lost 5 bases and J lost 1; bases outside the gene matches: 10. The CDR3 extends over 17 amino acids. Per germline, CDR1 SGHAT and CDR2 FQNNGV. The full variable domain, its missing parts supplied by reference TRBV11-2 and TRBJ2-1, is EAGVAQSPRYKIIEKRQSVAFWCNPISGHATLYWYQQILGQGPKLLIQFQNNGVVDDSQLPKDRFSAERLKGVDSTLKIQPAKLEDSAVYLCASSPRTGSPSYNEQFFGPGTRLTVL.

The V and J genes are TRBV7-2 and TRBJ2-3, with D maybe TRBD2 (5 bases). The V end was cut by 8 bases, the J end by 10 bases, with 22 bases between. The V gene's germline CDR1 is SGHTA and CDR2 FQGNSA. CDR3 length: 14 residues. CDR3 sequence: CASGTLAPDGAQYF. The CDR3 DNA follows: TGTGCCAGCGGCACTCTTGCGCCAGACGGGGCGCAGTATTTT. Combining the CDR3 with reference TRBV7-2 and TRBJ2-3 gives the whole variable domain GAGVSQSPSNKVTEKGKDVELRCDPISGHTALYWYRQSLGQGLEFLIYFQGNSAPDKSGLPSDRFSAERTGGSVSTLTIQRTQQEDSAVYLCASGTLAPDGAQYFGPGTRLTVL.

The chain recombines TRBV2 with TRBJ2-4; 12 bases line up with TRBD2. This CDR3 contains 18 residues. V lost 7 bases to trimming and J lost 0 bases; unmatched junction nucleotides: 10. Germline lookup yields CDR1 SNHLY and CDR2 FYNNEI. Here the CDR3 reads CASNSGTSGLLAKNIQYF. Here the CDR3 DNA reads TGTGCCAGCAATTCCGGGACTAGCGGGCTACTAGCCAAAAACATTCAGTACTTC.

The CDR3 protein is CASSHFERGRQETQYF. DNA for the CDR3: TGTGCCAGCAGCCACTTTGAGCGGGGGAGACAAGAGACCCAGTACTTC. The chain employs TRBV3-1 and TRBJ2-5; TRBD2 aligns across 8 bases. V lost 3 bases to trimming and J lost 2 bases; unmatched junction nucleotides: 8. The CDR3 is 16 residues long. Germline assignment: CDR1 LGHDT and CDR2 YNNKEL (reference sequence).

This clonotype was recorded many times. The V call is TRBV20-1, the J call TRBJ2-5, with D possibly matching TRBD1 (5 bases). With 4 bases removed from V and 0 bases from J, the gap between germline ends came to 9 bases. The CDR3 loop spans 13 amino acids. Germline V lookup: CDR1 DFQATT, CDR2 SNEGSKA (reference sequence). The CDR3 DNA follows: TGCAGTGCTAATACAGGATACCAAGAGACCCAGTACTTC. Its protein is CSANTGYQETQYF.

Only a few counts were recorded for this clonotype. V gene TRBV10-3 combines with J gene TRBJ2-7; D tentatively reads TRBD1 or TRBD2 (6 bases each). From germline, CDR1 is ENHRY and CDR2 SYGVKD. This CDR3 is 12 amino acids long. Trimming stripped 10 bases from V and 6 bases from J, with 16 bases between. The CDR3 reads CATKAGGSEQYF. Written as DNA, the CDR3 is TGTGCCACCAAGGCCGGGGGCTCCGAGCAGTACTTC.

In this sample, this clonotype turned up many times. The V and J genes are TRBV20-1 and TRBJ2-7; D remains ambiguous. V shed 6 bases and J shed 0 bases, with 9 bases lying between them. The CDR3 covers 12 residues. Germline V gives CDR1 DFQATT, CDR2 SNEGSKA (reference sequence). CDR3 in amino acids: CSATRSSYEQYF. DNA of the CDR3: TGCAGTGCAACAAGGAGCTCCTACGAGCAGTACTTC.

This chain links TRBV5-1 with TRBJ2-7; 11 bases agree with TRBD1. V gave up 4 bases and J gave up 6 bases; unmatched junction bases: 9. Germline-derived CDR1 and CDR2 are SGHRS and YFSETQ. CDR3 size: 15 residues. CDR3 sequence reads: CASSRDPGQGGEQYF. DNA of the CDR3: TGCGCCAGCAGCCGGGACCCGGGACAGGGGGGCGAGCAGTACTTC.

This clonotype has a handful of counts. The chain joins TRBV29-1 to TRBJ2-7; perhaps TRBD2 as D (5 bases). The CDR3 loop spans 12 amino acids. Trimming took off 4 bases at V and 7 bases at J, with 14 bases between the two ends. In germline, CDR1 is SQVTM, CDR2 ANQGSEA. DNA of the CDR3: TGCAGCGTTGCGTTGGGTGAGCGGGAGCAGTACTTC. It specifies CSVALGEREQYF.

This clonotype was found a few times. The chain combines TRBV6-5 with TRBJ1-5, with D tentatively TRBD1 (5 bases). CDR3 length: 13 amino acids. V was clipped by 0 bases and J by 5 bases, with 5 bases between them. The V gene's germline CDR1 is MNHEY and CDR2 SVGAGI. The CDR3 sequence: CASSYSGDQPQHF. CDR3 coding DNA: TGTGCCAGCAGTTACTCGGGGGATCAGCCCCAGCATTTT.

This clonotype has ten or more counts. The chain carries TRBV14 and TRBJ2-1; 7 bases are a match to TRBD1. Trimming removed 1 base from V and 4 bases from J; junction bases left unmatched: 7. Germline CDR1 is SGHDN and CDR2 is FVKESK. The CDR3 is 16 residues long. The CDR3 bases are TGTGCCAGCAGCCAAGGGAGGCAGGGGGATTACAATGAGCAGTTCTTC. Protein product: CASSQGRQGDYNEQFF.

The J gene is TRBJ2-1, the V gene TRBV19; possible D gene TRBD1, 5 bases. V lost 7 bases and J 13 bases, leaving 20 bases between the germline ends. Germline V lookup: CDR1 LNHDA, CDR2 SQIVND (reference sequence). This CDR3 region has 13 residues. The CDR3, as DNA: TGTGCCAGTACCCAGGGATCTTTTGTGGAACAGTTCTTC. Its translation: CASTQGSFVEQFF.

This clonotype was recorded a few times. The chain employs TRBV6-1 and TRBJ1-1, with D hard to call. CDR1 and CDR2 (germline): MNHNS, SASEGT. V lost 3 bases and J 1 base, leaving 9 bases between the germline ends. The CDR3 is 14 amino acids. The CDR3 bases are TGTGCCAGCAGTGATTACACATGGAACACTGAAGCTTTCTTT. Translated: CASSDYTWNTEAFF.

This chain links TRBV7-2 with TRBJ2-5; 9 nucleotides align to TRBD2. This CDR3 has 15 amino acids. Germline lookup yields CDR1 SGHTA and CDR2 FQGNSA. The V segment lost 5 bases and the J segment 4 bases; nucleotides outside the gene matches: 8. The CDR3 is CASSEGLALIETQYF. The CDR3 nucleotides are TGTGCCAGCAGCGAGGGACTAGCCCTTATAGAGACCCAGTACTTC.

The chain carries TRBV7-8 and TRBJ2-6; perhaps TRBD2 as D (5 bases). Germline CDR1 and CDR2: SGHVS and FQNEAQ. The CDR3 length is 16 residues. V lost 0 bases and J 4 bases, leaving 10 bases between the germline ends. The CDR3 reads CASSLAEVAGANVLTF. CDR3 sequence (DNA): TGTGCCAGCAGCTTAGCGGAGGTTGCCGGGGCCAACGTCCTGACTTTC.

The V gene is TRBV11-2, the J gene TRBJ1-6; D is perhaps TRBD1 (5 bases). There are 18 residues in the CDR3. CDR1 and CDR2 (germline): SGHAT, FQNNGV. V lost 5 bases, J lost 0 bases, and 17 bases lay in between. CDR3 in amino acids: CASSPPATESSYNSPLHF. CDR3 DNA: TGTGCCAGCAGCCCCCCCGCGACAGAGAGCTCCTATAATTCACCCCTCCACTTT.